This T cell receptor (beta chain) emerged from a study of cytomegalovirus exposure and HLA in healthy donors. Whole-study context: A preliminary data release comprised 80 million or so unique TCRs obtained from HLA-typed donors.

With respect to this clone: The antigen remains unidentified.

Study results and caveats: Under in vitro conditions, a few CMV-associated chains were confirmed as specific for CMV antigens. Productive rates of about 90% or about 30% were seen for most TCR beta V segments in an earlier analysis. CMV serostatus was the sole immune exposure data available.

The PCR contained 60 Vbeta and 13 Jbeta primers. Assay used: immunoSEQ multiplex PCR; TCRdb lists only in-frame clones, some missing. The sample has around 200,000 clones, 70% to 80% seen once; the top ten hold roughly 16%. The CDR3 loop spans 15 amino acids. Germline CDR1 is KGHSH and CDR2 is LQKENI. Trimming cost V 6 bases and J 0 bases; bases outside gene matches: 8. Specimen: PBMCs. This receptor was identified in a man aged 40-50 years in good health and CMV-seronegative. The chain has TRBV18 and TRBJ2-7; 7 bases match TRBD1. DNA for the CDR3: TGTGCCAGCTCTCCCGACAGGGTGAGCTCCTACGAGCAGTACTTC. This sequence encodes CASSPDRVSSYEQYF.